This paragraph reports one TCR beta chain. The data stem from a study of blood T cell repertoires in COVID-19. Study-level background: Samples of COVID-19 (acute and convalescent) were obtained from the United States, Italy and Spain.

Using immunoSEQ multiplex PCR, the repertoire was profiled, and TCRdb retains in-frame clones only, with some absent. In the table there are roughly 330,000 clones, approximately 88% of which are singletons. The length of the CDR3 is 14 residues. The V segment lost 6 bases and the J segment 1 base; nucleotides outside the gene matches: 6. The germline CDR1 and CDR2 sequences are LNHDA and SQIVND (reference sequence). Sequences were obtained from peripheral blood. J is TRBJ2-7 and V is TRBV19, with 7 bases fitting TRBD1. The clonotype originates from a man younger than 45 with COVID-19, enrolled during active disease. This chain's CDR3 is CASRRQGSSYEQYF. As DNA, the CDR3 is TGTGCCAGTAGGAGACAGGGTTCGTCCTACGAGCAGTACTTC.